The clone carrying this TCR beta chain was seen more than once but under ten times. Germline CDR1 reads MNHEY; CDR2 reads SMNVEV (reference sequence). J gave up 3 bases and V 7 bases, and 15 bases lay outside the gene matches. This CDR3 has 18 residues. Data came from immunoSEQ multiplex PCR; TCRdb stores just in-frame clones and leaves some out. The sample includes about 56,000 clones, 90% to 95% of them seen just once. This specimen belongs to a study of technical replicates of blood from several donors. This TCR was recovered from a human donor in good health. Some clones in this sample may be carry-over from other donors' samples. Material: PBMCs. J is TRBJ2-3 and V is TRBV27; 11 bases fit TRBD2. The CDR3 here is CASTTFRASGGWTDTQYF. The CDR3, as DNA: TGTGCCAGCACTACTTTTCGGGCTAGCGGGGGGTGGACAGATACGCAGTATTTT.